This T cell receptor beta chain was sequenced for a study of T cell responses to AZD1222 COVID-19 vaccine. Study-wide points: Vaccine-associated CD4 TCRs ranged over spike, dominating at 160-218 and 743-854. Repertoires were collected only later (after the peak T cell response had occurred). There were mostly white British donors and more females than males, and clonal diversity was possibly underestimated.

Sequencing used immunoSEQ multiplex PCR; TCRdb keeps in-frame clones, though not all of them. The table shows some 140,000 clones, with 88% occurring only once. This CDR3 is built from 16 residues. Per the germline V gene, CDR1 is SGHRS and CDR2 is YFSETQ. V lost 0 bases to trimming and J lost 0 bases, with 7 bases between them. To note about this clone: What it binds is not known.

Here the sequenced sample was peripheral blood, taken on day 0 of AZD1222 vaccination. The rearrangement joins TRBV5-1 to TRBJ1-6; D not resolved. The sequence was obtained from an adult in good health. Here the CDR3 reads CASSLDTSSYNSPLHF. The CDR3, as DNA: TGCGCCAGCAGCTTGGATACAAGCTCCTATAATTCACCCCTCCACTTT.